The T cell receptor beta chain under discussion was sequenced for a study of T-cell reconstitution after alpha-beta-depleted transplantation in children. TCRbeta library construction was performed incorporating unique molecular identifiers. MiXCR, applied by TCRdb to the PCR reads, yields one record per CDR3 protein. This table has hundreds of thousands of distinct CDR3 sequences, roughly 15% appearing once. This clonotype was picked up a small number of times. The CDR3 has 14 residues. V lost 5 bases to trimming and J lost 4 bases, with 15 bases between them. Germline V CDR1 and CDR2: MNHEY, SMNVEV (reference sequence).

The specimen comprised PBMCs from the stem cell graft donor, sampled from the stem cell graft. This receptor was obtained from a human donor who donated a stem cell graft to a child with acute myeloid leukemia. This chain connects TRBV27 to TRBJ2-7; D is uncertain. The CDR3 DNA is TGTGCCAGCAGTGTGAAGCACAGCTTATACGAGCAGTACTTC. It codes for CASSVKHSLYEQYF.